These T cell receptor beta chains were read from a single sample in a study of cytomegalovirus exposure and HLA in healthy donors. TCRdb's copy holds only in-frame clones and misses some; the assay was immunoSEQ multiplex PCR. The data contain tens of thousands of clones, around 96% of them singletons. The sample consisted of PBMCs. These receptor sequences come from a man between 18 and 35 years old in good health and CMV-seronegative. The conserved cysteine and the conserved F or W are not part of the CDR3 here.

>TRBV29-1
SVYLAGGYEQY
>TRBV4-3
ASSQEGGLIGEKLF
>TRBV5-1
ASSLAIPGGHTGELF
>TRBV21-1
ASSTSRQGAYFLGENTIY
>TRBV7-9
ASSFNTVDNEQF
>TRBV27
ASSLPGRGRPTGELF
>TRBV30
AWGEMTSGTYEQY
>TRBV30
AWLEWGDTEAF
>TRBV30
AWSAGTGDEKLF
>TRBV30
AWTDGANYGYT
>TRBV11-3
ASSFRGQGDYNEQF
>TRBV10-3
AIKQGGTEAF
>TRBV28
ASSWGTGQDTQY
>TRBV7-2
ASNWPGQTTGELF
>TRBV19
ASSAGFGELF
>TRBV19
ASKGQNTEAF
>TRBV5-6
ASSPGFYEQY
>TRBV4-1
ASSPRDRGPYEQY
>TRBV7-6
ASSLVFGGGSYNEQF
>TRBV9
ASSVEGAGQPQH
>TRBV30
AWSADTGQVH
>TRBV27
ASSLDRTGGAF
>TRBV29-1
SAFRDTGEYGYT
>TRBV19
ASPPRQGLGYT
>TRBV27
ASSLSLTTTDTQY
>TRBV19
ASSTTRSETQY
>TRBV28
ASRVTPLYSNQPQH
>TRBV25-1
ASSEWRERDTQY
>TRBV7-2
ASSLVATSGNTIY